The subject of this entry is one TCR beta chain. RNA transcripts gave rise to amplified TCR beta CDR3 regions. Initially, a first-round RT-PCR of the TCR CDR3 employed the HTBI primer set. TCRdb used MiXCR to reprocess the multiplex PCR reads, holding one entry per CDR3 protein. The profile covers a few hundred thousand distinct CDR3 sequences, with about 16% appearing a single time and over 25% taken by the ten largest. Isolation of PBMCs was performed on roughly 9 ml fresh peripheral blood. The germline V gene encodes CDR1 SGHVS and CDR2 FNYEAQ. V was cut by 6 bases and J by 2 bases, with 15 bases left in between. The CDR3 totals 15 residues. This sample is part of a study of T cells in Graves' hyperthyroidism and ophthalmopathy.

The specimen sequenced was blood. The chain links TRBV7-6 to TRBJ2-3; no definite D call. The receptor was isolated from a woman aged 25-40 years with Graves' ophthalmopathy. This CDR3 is CASSLDQVYTDTQYF. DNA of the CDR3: TGTGCCAGCAGTCTAGACCAGGTTTACACAGATACGCAGTATTTT.